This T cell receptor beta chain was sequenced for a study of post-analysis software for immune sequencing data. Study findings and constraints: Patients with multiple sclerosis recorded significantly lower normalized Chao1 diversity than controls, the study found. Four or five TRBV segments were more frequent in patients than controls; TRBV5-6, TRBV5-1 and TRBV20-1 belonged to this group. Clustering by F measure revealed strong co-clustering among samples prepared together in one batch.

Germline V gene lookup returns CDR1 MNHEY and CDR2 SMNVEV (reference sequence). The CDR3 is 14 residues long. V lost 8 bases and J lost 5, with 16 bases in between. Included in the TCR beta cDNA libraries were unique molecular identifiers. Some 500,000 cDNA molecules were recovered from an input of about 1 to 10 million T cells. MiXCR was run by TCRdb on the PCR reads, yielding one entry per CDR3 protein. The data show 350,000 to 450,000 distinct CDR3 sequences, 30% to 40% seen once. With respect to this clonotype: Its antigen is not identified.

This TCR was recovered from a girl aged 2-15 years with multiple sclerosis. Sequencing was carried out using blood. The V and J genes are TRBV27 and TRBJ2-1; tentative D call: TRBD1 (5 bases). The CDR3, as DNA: TGTGCCAGCCCCCCTGACCAGGGCAACAATGAGCAGTTCTTC. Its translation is CASPPDQGNNEQFF.